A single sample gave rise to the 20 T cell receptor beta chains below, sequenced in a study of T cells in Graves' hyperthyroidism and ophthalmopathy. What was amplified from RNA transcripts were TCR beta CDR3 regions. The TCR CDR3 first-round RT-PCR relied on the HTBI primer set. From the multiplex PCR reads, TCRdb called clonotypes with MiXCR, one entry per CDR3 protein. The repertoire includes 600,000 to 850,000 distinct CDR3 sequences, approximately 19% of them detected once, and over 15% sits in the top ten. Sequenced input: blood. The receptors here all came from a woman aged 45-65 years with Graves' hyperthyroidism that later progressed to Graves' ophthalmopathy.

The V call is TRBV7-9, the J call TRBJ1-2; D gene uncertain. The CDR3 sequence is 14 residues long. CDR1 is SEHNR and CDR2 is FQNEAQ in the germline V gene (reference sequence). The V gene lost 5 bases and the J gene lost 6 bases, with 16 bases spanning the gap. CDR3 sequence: CASSPLAGGDGYTF. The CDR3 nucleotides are TGTGCCAGCAGCCCCCTGGCAGGTGGGGATGGCTACACCTTC.

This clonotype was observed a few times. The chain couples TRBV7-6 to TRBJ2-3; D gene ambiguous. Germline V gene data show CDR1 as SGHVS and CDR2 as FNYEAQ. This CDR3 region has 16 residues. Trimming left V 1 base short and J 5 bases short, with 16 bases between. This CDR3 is CASSLVPARKGDTQYF. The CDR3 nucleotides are TGTGCCAGCAGCTTAGTCCCAGCGCGGAAGGGAGATACGCAGTATTTT.

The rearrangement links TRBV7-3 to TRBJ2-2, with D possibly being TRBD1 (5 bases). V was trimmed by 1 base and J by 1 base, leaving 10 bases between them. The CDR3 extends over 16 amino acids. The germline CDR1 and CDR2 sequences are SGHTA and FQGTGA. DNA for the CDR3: TGTGCCAGCAGCTTAAATCTACAGGAGAACACCGGGGAGCTGTTTTTT. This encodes CASSLNLQENTGELFF.

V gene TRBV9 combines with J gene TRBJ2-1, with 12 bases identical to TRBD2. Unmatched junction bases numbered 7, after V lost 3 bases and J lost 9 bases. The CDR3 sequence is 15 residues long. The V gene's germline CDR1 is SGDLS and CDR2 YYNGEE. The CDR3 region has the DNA TGTGCCAGCAGCGATACTAGCGGGGGGCTTAGTGAGCAGTTCTTC. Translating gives CASSDTSGGLSEQFF.

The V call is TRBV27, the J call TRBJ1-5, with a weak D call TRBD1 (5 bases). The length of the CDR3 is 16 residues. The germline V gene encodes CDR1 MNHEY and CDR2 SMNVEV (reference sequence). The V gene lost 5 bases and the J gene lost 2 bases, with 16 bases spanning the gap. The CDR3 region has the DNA TGTGCCAGCAGTATCCAATTTACGGGGGGCAATCAGCCCCAGCATTTT. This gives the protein CASSIQFTGGNQPQHF.

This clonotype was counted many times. The CDR3 sequence is CSARQGTEAFF. The CDR3 DNA sequence: TGCAGTGCACGACAAGGAACTGAAGCTTTCTTT. V usage is TRBV20-1 and J usage is TRBJ1-1; D is unresolved. Germline values: CDR1 DFQATT, CDR2 SNEGSKA (reference sequence). The V and J ends lost 6 bases and 5 bases respectively, with 10 bases between them. The CDR3 has 11 amino acids.

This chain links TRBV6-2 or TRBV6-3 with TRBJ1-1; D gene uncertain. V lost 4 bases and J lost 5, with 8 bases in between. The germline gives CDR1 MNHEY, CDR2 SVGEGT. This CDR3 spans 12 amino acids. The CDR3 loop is CASSFQLTEAFF. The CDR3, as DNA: TGTGCCAGCAGTTTTCAGTTGACTGAAGCTTTCTTT.

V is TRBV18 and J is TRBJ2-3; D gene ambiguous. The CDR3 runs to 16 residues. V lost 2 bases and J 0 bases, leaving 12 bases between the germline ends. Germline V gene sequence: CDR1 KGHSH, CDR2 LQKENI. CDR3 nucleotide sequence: TGTGCCAGCTCACCAGTTTTGCTCGCTAGCACAGATACGCAGTATTTT. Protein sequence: CASSPVLLASTDTQYF.

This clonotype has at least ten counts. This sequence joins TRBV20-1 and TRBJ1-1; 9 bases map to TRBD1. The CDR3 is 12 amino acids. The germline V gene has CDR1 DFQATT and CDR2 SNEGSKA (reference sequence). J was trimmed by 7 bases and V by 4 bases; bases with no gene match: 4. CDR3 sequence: CSATDRGLEAFF. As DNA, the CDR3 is TGCAGTGCTACGGACAGGGGCCTTGAAGCTTTCTTT.

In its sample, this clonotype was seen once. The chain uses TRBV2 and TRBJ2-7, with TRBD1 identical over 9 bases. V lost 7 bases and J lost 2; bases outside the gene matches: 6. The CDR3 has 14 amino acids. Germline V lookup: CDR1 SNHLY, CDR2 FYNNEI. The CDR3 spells CASTLGQGPYEQYF. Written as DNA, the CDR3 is TGTGCCAGCACTCTGGGACAGGGTCCCTACGAGCAGTACTTC.

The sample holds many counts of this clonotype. CDR3: CASSRTGGETEAFF. CDR3 in DNA: TGTGCCAGCAGTAGGACAGGGGGCGAGACTGAAGCTTTCTTT. V is TRBV12-3 or TRBV12-4 and J is TRBJ1-1; 11 bases line up with TRBD1. The junction had 4 bases not matched to a gene; V was cut back by 5 bases and J by 5 bases. The CDR3 is made up of 14 amino acids.

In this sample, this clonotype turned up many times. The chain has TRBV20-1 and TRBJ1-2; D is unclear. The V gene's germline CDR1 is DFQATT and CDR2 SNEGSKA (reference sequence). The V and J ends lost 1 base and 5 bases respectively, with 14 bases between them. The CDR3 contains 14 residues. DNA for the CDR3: TGCAGTGCTAGAGTCCAGGACGGGTCGTATGGCTACACCTTC. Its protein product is CSARVQDGSYGYTF.

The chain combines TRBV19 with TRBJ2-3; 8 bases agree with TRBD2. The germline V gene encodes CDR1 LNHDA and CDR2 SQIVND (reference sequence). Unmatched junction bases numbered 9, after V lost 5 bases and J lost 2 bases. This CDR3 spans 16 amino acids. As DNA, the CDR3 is TGTGCCAGTAGTGGTGTTTTAGCGGGGAACACAGATACGCAGTATTTT. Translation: CASSGVLAGNTDTQYF.

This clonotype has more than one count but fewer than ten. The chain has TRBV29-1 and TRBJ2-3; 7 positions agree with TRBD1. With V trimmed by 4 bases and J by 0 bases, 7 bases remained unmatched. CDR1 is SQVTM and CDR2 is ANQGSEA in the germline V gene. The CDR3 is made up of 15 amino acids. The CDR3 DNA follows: TGCAGCGTTGTCGGGACAGAAGATAGCACAGATACGCAGTATTTT. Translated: CSVVGTEDSTDTQYF.

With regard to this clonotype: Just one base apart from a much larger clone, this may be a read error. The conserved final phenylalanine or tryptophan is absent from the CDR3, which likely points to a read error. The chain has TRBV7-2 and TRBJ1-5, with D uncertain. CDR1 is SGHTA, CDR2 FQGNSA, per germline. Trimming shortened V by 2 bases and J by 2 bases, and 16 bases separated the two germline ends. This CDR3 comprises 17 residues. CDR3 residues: CASSLNHIVVGNQPQHL. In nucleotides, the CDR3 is TGTGCCAGCAGCTTAAACCACATCGTCGTCGGCAATCAGCCCCAGCATCTT.

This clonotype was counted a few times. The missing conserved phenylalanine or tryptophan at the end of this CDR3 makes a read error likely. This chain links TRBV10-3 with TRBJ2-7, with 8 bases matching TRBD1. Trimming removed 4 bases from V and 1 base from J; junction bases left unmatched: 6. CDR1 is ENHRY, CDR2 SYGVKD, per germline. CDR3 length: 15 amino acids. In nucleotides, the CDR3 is TGTGCCATCAGTGGTGCAGGGGGCGAATCCTACGAGCAGTACCTC. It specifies CAISGAGGESYEQYL.

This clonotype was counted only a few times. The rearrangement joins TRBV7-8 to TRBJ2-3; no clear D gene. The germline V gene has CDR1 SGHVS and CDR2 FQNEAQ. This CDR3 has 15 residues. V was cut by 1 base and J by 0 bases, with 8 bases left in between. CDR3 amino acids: CASSLGPSSTDTQYF. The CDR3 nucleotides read TGTGCCAGCAGCTTAGGGCCGAGCAGCACAGATACGCAGTATTTT.

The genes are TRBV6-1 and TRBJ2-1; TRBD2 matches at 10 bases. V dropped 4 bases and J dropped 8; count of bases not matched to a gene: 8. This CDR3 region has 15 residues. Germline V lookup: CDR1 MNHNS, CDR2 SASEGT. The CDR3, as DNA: TGTGCCAGCAGTGGAAGTAGCGGGGGGCGGGATGAGCAGTTCTTC. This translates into CASSGSSGGRDEQFF.

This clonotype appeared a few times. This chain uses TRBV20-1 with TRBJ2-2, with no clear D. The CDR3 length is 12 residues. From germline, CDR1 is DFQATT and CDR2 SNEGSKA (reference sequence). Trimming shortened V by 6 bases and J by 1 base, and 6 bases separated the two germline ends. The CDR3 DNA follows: TGCAGTGCCAAACAGAACACCGGGGAGCTGTTTTTT. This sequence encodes CSAKQNTGELFF.

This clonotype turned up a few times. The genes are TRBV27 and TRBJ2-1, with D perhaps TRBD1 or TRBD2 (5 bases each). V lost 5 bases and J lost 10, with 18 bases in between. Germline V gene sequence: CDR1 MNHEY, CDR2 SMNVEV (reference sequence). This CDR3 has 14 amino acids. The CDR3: CASSPPSGPTEQFF. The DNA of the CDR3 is TGTGCCAGCAGTCCCCCATCGGGGCCGACGGAGCAGTTCTTC.